Following are 21 T cell receptor beta chains from one sample sequenced in a study of shared clonotypes between healthy human individuals. Clones were sequenced by immunoSEQ multiplex PCR, and TCRdb holds only the in-frame ones, with some missing. The sample includes about 2.4 million clones, approximately 94% of them seen just once. Sequenced sample: naive CD4+ T cells sorted from blood. As for subset: CD45RA+ positively selected. Every receptor here comes from a man between 18 and 35 years old in good health.

This chain uses TRBV5-5 with TRBJ2-7; possible D gene TRBD1, 5 bases. With 1 base removed from V and 0 bases from J, the gap between germline ends came to 14 bases. The CDR3 is made up of 16 amino acids. Germline V gene data show CDR1 as SGHKS and CDR2 as YYEKEE (reference sequence). CDR3: CASSLRTNTYSYEQYF. The CDR3 DNA follows: TGTGCCAGCAGCTTGAGGACAAATACCTACTCCTACGAGCAGTACTTC. The complete variable domain, with remaining parts taken from reference TRBV5-5 and TRBJ2-7, reads DAGVTQSPTHLIKTRGQQVTLRCSPISGHKSVSWYQQVLGQGPQFIFQYYEKEERGRGNFPDRFSARQFPNYSSELNVNALLLGDSALYLCASSLRTNTYSYEQYFGPGTRLTVT.

The V call is TRBV5-4, the J call TRBJ2-7, with 12 positions matching TRBD2. J lost 7 bases, V lost 1 base, and 12 bases had no gene match. The CDR3 totals 17 residues. Germline CDR1 is SGHNT and CDR2 is YYREEE (reference sequence). CDR3 protein: CASSLKVLAGGHGEQYF. The DNA of the CDR3 is TGTGCCAGCAGCTTGAAGGTCCTAGCGGGAGGGCATGGGGAGCAGTACTTC.

This chain links TRBV18 with TRBJ1-1; D is undetermined. V lost 3 bases and J lost 3, with 8 bases in between. CDR3 size: 13 residues. Germline lookup yields CDR1 KGHSH and CDR2 LQKENI. The CDR3 sequence is CASSPMGDTEAFF. The CDR3 bases are TGTGCCAGCTCACCGATGGGAGACACTGAAGCTTTCTTT.

This chain connects TRBV28 to TRBJ1-4, with D uncertain. In germline, CDR1 is MDHEN, CDR2 SYDVKM. V was pared by 3 bases and J by 0 bases, with 11 bases between. The CDR3 extends over 16 amino acids. In DNA form, the CDR3 reads TGTGCCAGCAGTTTCGCCTCAGGCTCAACTAATGAAAAACTGTTTTTT. As protein: CASSFASGSTNEKLFF.

The chain uses TRBV19 and TRBJ2-3, with D perhaps matching TRBD2 (6 bases). Deletions cut 4 bases from V and 4 bases from J, with 12 bases between. There are 14 residues in the CDR3. Germline CDR1 is LNHDA and CDR2 is SQIVND (reference sequence). CDR3 sequence (DNA): TGTGCCAGTAGTAGCGGCAGGGAGGCAGATACGCAGTATTTT. It encodes CASSSGREADTQYF.

The genes are TRBV2 and TRBJ2-1; 7 nucleotides match TRBD2. The CDR3 spans 16 residues. Germline V gives CDR1 SNHLY, CDR2 FYNNEI. Germline trimming cut 7 bases from V and 0 bases from J; bases unmatched to any gene: 9. CDR3 sequence: CASKLSSGSSYNEQFF. The CDR3 coding sequence is TGTGCCAGCAAATTGTCTAGCGGTAGCTCCTACAATGAGCAGTTCTTC.

This clone appeared once. The chain joins TRBV27 to TRBJ2-3; TRBD2 matches 7 bases. There are 17 residues in the CDR3. The ends lost 0 bases at V and 0 bases at J; junction bases unmatched: 6. Per the germline V gene, CDR1 is MNHEY and CDR2 is SMNVEV (reference sequence). CDR3 sequence reads: CASSLSRDGGSTDTQYF. CDR3 DNA: TGTGCCAGCAGTTTATCACGGGACGGGGGGAGCACAGATACGCAGTATTTT.

V usage is TRBV29-1 and J usage is TRBJ1-2; 9 nucleotides agree with TRBD1. The length of the CDR3 is 13 residues. After removal of 4 bases from V and 7 bases from J, the junction contained 7 bases not matched to a gene. Germline V gives CDR1 SQVTM, CDR2 ANQGSEA. The CDR3: CSVATGGDGGYTF. As DNA, the CDR3 is TGCAGCGTTGCGACAGGGGGAGATGGTGGCTACACCTTC.

The chain joins TRBV28 to TRBJ1-2; D is ambiguous. The CDR3 totals 14 residues. The V end was cut by 6 bases, the J end by 4 bases, with 15 bases between. CDR1 and CDR2 (germline): MDHEN, SYDVKM. CDR3 protein: CASRRVRGGYGYTF. The CDR3 DNA reads as TGTGCCAGCAGACGAGTTCGAGGTGGCTATGGCTACACCTTC.

The chain has TRBV2 and TRBJ2-3; D may match TRBD1 or TRBD2 (5 bases each). CDR3 length equals 14 residues. V was cut by 7 bases and J by 4 bases, with 15 bases left in between. The germline gives CDR1 SNHLY, CDR2 FYNNEI. The CDR3 here is CASNEGPGPDTQYF. CDR3 DNA sequence: TGTGCCAGCAATGAGGGGCCAGGCCCAGATACGCAGTATTTT.

The chain links TRBV11-3 to TRBJ2-2, with D perhaps being TRBD1 or TRBD2 (5 bases each). Trimming removed 3 bases from V and 5 bases from J, with 13 bases in between. Germline V gene lookup returns CDR1 SGHNT and CDR2 YENEEA. CDR3 size: 15 residues. In DNA, the CDR3 is TGTGCCAGCAGCTTTGGGGCCCCGGGGACCGGGGAGCTGTTTTTT. Protein product: CASSFGAPGTGELFF.

The chain combines TRBV19 with TRBJ2-4; D is perhaps TRBD2 (6 bases). The ends were cut back, 3 bases at V and 0 bases at J, with 6 bases in the middle. This CDR3 has 14 residues. Germline assignment: CDR1 LNHDA and CDR2 SQIVND (reference sequence). Here the CDR3 reads CASSMGGAKNIQYF. The CDR3 coding sequence is TGTGCCAGTAGTATGGGGGGAGCCAAAAACATTCAGTACTTC.

The chain recombines TRBV5-1 with TRBJ2-7, with 8 bases that match TRBD1. The J segment lost 5 bases and the V segment lost 4 bases, leaving 14 bases of the junction unmatched. This CDR3 has 16 residues. CDR1 and CDR2 from the germline V gene are SGHRS and YFSETQ. The CDR3 reads CASSLPRTGQQHEQYF. The DNA of the CDR3 is TGCGCCAGCAGCCTACCACGGACAGGGCAGCAACACGAGCAGTACTTC.

This chain connects TRBV6-1 to TRBJ1-2, with 8 bases aligning to TRBD1. The length of the CDR3 is 14 residues. V shed 4 bases and J 8 bases; nucleotides not matched to a gene: 9. Germline V gene sequence: CDR1 MNHNS, CDR2 SASEGT. As DNA, the CDR3 is TGTGCCAGCAGTGTTACCCAGGGGGCTAAGGGCTACACCTTC. Its protein is CASSVTQGAKGYTF.

The chain couples TRBV19 to TRBJ1-4, with 7 bases identical to TRBD1. The CDR3 is 15 amino acids. Germline CDR1 is LNHDA and CDR2 is SQIVND (reference sequence). Trimming cost V 6 bases and J 4 bases; bases outside gene matches: 8. For the CDR3, the DNA is TGTGCCAGTAGCCGGACAGGAGTTGGTAATGAAAAACTGTTTTTT. This translates into CASSRTGVGNEKLFF.

The chain joins TRBV5-4 to TRBJ2-3; D might be TRBD1 (5 bases). The CDR3 spans 15 residues. From germline, CDR1 is SGHNT and CDR2 YYREEE (reference sequence). The V gene lost 7 bases and the J gene lost 0 bases, with 15 bases spanning the gap. The CDR3 region is CASHRQGRSTDTQYF. The CDR3 coding sequence is TGTGCCAGCCATCGGCAGGGCAGGAGCACAGATACGCAGTATTTT.

This chain links TRBV4-1 with TRBJ2-2; 10 bases are a match to TRBD1. Germline CDR1 reads MGHRA; CDR2 reads YSYEKL. V gave up 1 base and J gave up 7 bases; unmatched junction bases: 6. This CDR3 spans 16 amino acids. CDR3 protein: CASSQGGQGKVGELFF. The CDR3 DNA follows: TGCGCCAGCAGCCAAGGGGGACAGGGGAAGGTCGGGGAGCTGTTTTTT.

This chain connects TRBV9 to TRBJ2-1; 7 positions match TRBD1. Per germline, CDR1 SGDLS and CDR2 YYNGEE. With 0 bases clipped from V and 6 bases from J, the junction kept 9 bases outside the gene matches. CDR3 length equals 16 residues. The CDR3 DNA is TGTGCCAGCAGCGTAGCCTACAGGGGTAGTGGCAATGAGCAGTTCTTC. This sequence encodes CASSVAYRGSGNEQFF. The full variable domain, with the rest looked up from reference TRBV9 and TRBJ2-1, is DSGVTQTPKHLITATGQRVTLRCSPRSGDLSVYWYQQSLDQGLQFLIQYYNGEERAKGNILERFSAQQFPDLHSELNLSSLELGDSALYFCASSVAYRGSGNEQFFGPGTRLTVL.

Details on this clone: Additional DNA sequences in this sample encode the identical CDR3. V usage is TRBV7-2 and J usage is TRBJ2-5; no clear D gene. V was shortened by 5 bases and J by 5 bases, with 6 bases between the two germline ends. The CDR3 contains 11 residues. Germline CDR1 reads SGHTA; CDR2 reads FQGNSA. In DNA form, the CDR3 reads TGTGCCAGCAGCCCCCGGGAGACCCAGTACTTC. Protein sequence: CASSPRETQYF.

The CDR3 nucleotides read TGTGCCAGCAGTTACAGGGATACCGGTGGAAATGAGCAGTTCTTC. It translates to CASSYRDTGGNEQFF. The chain joins TRBV6-6 to TRBJ2-1; D gene ambiguous. Deletions cut 2 bases from V and 7 bases from J, with 15 bases between. Germline CDR1 reads MNHNY; CDR2 reads SVGAGI (reference sequence). This CDR3 is 15 amino acids long.

The chain carries TRBV6-6 and TRBJ2-7; D might be TRBD2 (5 bases). The CDR3 loop spans 15 amino acids. Trimming removed 5 bases from V and 0 bases from J, with 14 bases in between. Germline V gives CDR1 MNHNY, CDR2 SVGAGI (reference sequence). CDR3 DNA: TGTGCCAGCAGTCACCCGACGGGGAGCTCCTACGAGCAGTACTTC. This codes for CASSHPTGSSYEQYF.